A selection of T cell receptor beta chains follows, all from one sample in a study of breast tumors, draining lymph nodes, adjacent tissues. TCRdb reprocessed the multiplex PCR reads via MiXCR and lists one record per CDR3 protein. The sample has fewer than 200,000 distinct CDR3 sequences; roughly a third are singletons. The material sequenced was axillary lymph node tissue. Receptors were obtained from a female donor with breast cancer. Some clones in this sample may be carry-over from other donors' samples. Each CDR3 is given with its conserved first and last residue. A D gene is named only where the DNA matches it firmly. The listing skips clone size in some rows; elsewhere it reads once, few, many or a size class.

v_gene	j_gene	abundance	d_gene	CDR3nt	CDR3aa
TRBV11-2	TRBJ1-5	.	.	TGTGCCAGCAGCTCCGGACTAGCGGGCCAGTCCGAGCATTTT	CASSSGLAGQSEHF
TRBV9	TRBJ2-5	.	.	TGTGCCAGCGGCGTAGATCTCGTGATGATCCAGTACTTC	CASGVDLVMIQYF
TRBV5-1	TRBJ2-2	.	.	TGCGCCAGCAGCCCGGGGGAAGGGTTTAATGCCGGGGAGCTGTTTTTT	CASSPGEGFNAGELFF
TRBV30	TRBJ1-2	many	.	TGTGCCTGGAGTGTCCCCACAGGGTCGGGTGGCTACACCTTC	CAWSVPTGSGGYTF
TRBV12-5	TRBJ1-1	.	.	TGTGCTAGTGGGGACAGCACTAACACTGAAGCTTTCTTT	CASGDSTNTEAFF
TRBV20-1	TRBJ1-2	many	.	TGCAGTGCCAAACAGGGTTTTGCTCATGGCTACACCTTC	CSAKQGFAHGYTF
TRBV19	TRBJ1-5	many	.	TGTGCCAGTAGTATGAACAGGGACCTTTATGGCAATCAGCCCCAGCATTTT	CASSMNRDLYGNQPQHF
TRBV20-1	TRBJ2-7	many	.	TGCAGTGCTACGAGGGGCTTCTACGAGCAGTACTTC	CSATRGFYEQYF
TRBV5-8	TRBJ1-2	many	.	TGTGCCAGCAGCCAGGGCACAGGGAACTATGGCTACACCTTC	CASSQGTGNYGYTF
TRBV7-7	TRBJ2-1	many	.	TGTGCTAGCAGCTTATCCCCGGTATCCTACAATGAGCAGTTCTTC	CASSLSPVSYNEQFF
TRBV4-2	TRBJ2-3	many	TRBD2	TGTGCCAGCAGCCAAAAACTAGCGGGAGTAACAGATACGCAGTATTTT	CASSQKLAGVTDTQYF
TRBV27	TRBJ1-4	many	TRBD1	TGTGCCAGCAGTCTAGGGACAGGGTACGAAAAACTGTTTTTT	CASSLGTGYEKLFF
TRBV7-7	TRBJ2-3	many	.	TGTGCTAGCAGCCTCGGGAATGGGCCATTAGATACGCAGTATTTT	CASSLGNGPLDTQYF
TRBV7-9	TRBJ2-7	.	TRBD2	TGTGCCAGCAGCATCAGCCGGACTAGCGGAACCTACGAGCAGTACTTC	CASSISRTSGTYEQYF
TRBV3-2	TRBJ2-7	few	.	TGTGCCAGCAGCCCCCCTCCGGGGGGACCCTACGAGCAGTACTTC	CASSPPPGGPYEQYF
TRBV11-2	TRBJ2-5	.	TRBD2	TGTGCCAGCAGCTTAGGCCTGGGGACTAGGGAGACCCAGTACTTC	CASSLGLGTRETQYF
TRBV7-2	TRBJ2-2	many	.	TGTGCCAGCAGCTCCCTACAGGCACCGAACACCGGGGAGCTGTTTTTT	CASSSLQAPNTGELFF
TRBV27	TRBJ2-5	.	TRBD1	TGTGCCAGCAGTCGACGACAGGGGGGGTACCAAGAGACCCAGTACTTC	CASSRRQGGYQETQYF
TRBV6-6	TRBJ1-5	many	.	TGTGCCAGCACCCAACCGAGCCAGCCCCAGCATTTT	CASTQPSQPQHF
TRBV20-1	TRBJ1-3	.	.	TGCAGTGCTAGAGATAGTGGGGAGATAAACACCATATATTTT	CSARDSGEINTIYF
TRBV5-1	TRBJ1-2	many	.	TGCGCCAGCAGCTTGGCACAGAACTATGGCTACACCTTC	CASSLAQNYGYTF
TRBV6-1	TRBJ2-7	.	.	TGTGCCAGCACAGGGGGGCAAGAAGCCTACGAGCAGTACTTC	CASTGGQEAYEQYF
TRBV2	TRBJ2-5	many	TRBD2	TGTGCCACCATTAGTTGGGACTGGCGGCTAGCGGGGGGGCCCAGACTAGAGACCCAGTACTTC	CATISWDWRLAGGPRLETQYF
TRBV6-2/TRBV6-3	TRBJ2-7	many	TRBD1	TGTGCCAGCAACACCCCCGGGACAGCCCGGGCCTACGAGCAGTACTTC	CASNTPGTARAYEQYF
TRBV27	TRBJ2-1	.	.	TGTGCCAGCAGTTTAACGGTCGGGGGATCCTACAATGAGCAGTTCTTC	CASSLTVGGSYNEQFF
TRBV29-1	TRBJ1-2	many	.	TGCAGCGTTGGCGGCAGTGGGATCAACTATGGCTACACCTTC	CSVGGSGINYGYTF
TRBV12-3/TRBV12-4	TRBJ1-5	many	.	TGTGCCAGCAGTCCAGGGAGACAGCCCCAGCATTTT	CASSPGRQPQHF
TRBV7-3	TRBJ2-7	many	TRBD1	TGTGCCAGCAGCTTAGGGACAGGGATCCACGAGCAGTACTTC	CASSLGTGIHEQYF
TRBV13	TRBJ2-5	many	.	TGTGCCAGCAGCCAGGGGGGGACACTACAAGAGACCCAGTACTTC	CASSQGGTLQETQYF
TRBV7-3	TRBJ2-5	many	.	TGTGCCAGCAGTTGGGACATCCAAGAGACCCAGTACTTC	CASSWDIQETQYF
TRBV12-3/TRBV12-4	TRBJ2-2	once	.	.	CASRFNYGYTFGSGTRLTGELFF
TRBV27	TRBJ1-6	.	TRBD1	TGTGCCAGCAGTCCGGCCTACAGACAGGGGGCCAATAATTCACCCCTCCACTTT	CASSPAYRQGANNSPLHF
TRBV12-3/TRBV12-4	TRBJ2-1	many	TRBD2	TGTGCCAGCAGTCCATGGGCGGGAGGGGACAATGAGCAGTTCTTC	CASSPWAGGDNEQFF
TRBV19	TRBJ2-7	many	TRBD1	TGTGCCAGTAGTGTTCATACGGGACAGAGTTACGAGCAGTACTTC	CASSVHTGQSYEQYF
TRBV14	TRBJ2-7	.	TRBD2	TGTGCCAGCAGCCAAGAATTCCTGGGGCTAGCGGGTGCAACTGATGAGCAGTACTTC	CASSQEFLGLAGATDEQYF
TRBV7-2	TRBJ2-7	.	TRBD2	TGTGCCAGCAGCCGGGGACTAGCGGGGGGCGCCTACGAGCAGTACTTC	CASSRGLAGGAYEQYF
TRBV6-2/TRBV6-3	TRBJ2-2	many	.	TGTGCCAGCACCGCCCGCGGGGAGCTGTTTTTT	CASTARGELFF
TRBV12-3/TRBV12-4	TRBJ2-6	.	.	TGTGCCAGCAGCTGCGGACACAACGGGCCTGGGGCCAACGTCCTGACTTTC	CASSCGHNGPGANVLTF
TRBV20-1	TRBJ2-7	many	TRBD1	TGCAGTGCTAGAGAGGCAGGGGGCCCCTACGAGCAGTACTTC	CSAREAGGPYEQYF
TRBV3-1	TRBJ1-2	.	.	TGCGCCAGCAGCCGGGACCGATTCTATGGCTACACCTTC	CASSRDRFYGYTF
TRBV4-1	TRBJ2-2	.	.	TGCGCCAGCAGCCAAGAGAAGGGGAGTGCGAACACCGGGGAGCTGTTTTTT	CASSQEKGSANTGELFF